The rows below give T cell receptor beta chains drawn from one sample of a study of cytomegalovirus exposure and HLA in healthy donors. Assay used: immunoSEQ multiplex PCR; TCRdb lists only in-frame clones, some missing. The sample gives more than 120,000 clones, about 87% of which show up once; roughly 10% is in the top ten. The sequenced material came from PBMCs. These TCRs come from a man between 18 and 29 years old in good health and CMV-seropositive. CDR3s include the opening cysteine and the closing phenylalanine or tryptophan. A D gene is named only where the DNA matches it firmly. Size is stated for part of the rows, as once, few or many counts, or as a class when the clone is expanded.

d_call: NA; j_call: TRBJ1-1; v_call: TRBV25-1; clone_size: few; cdr3_aa: CASSEPGTGTEAFF; cdr3_nt: TGTGCCAGCAGCGAACCGGGGACTGGCACTGAAGCTTTCTTT
d_call: NA; j_call: TRBJ2-6; v_call: TRBV5-8; clone_size: NA; cdr3_aa: CASSPGLTGANVLTF; cdr3_nt: TGTGCCAGCAGCCCGGGACTGACTGGGGCCAACGTCCTGACTTTC
d_call: NA; j_call: TRBJ1-2; v_call: TRBV4-2; clone_size: NA; cdr3_aa: CASSQDFSFFTGGLVGYTF; cdr3_nt: TGTGCCAGCAGCCAAGATTTTAGCTTTTTTACGGGGGGCTTAGTTGGCTACACCTTC
d_call: NA; j_call: TRBJ2-4; v_call: TRBV6-1; clone_size: few; cdr3_aa: CASSVSPSNIQYF; cdr3_nt: TGTGCCAGCAGTGTTAGTCCGTCAAACATTCAGTACTTC
d_call: NA; j_call: TRBJ1-2; v_call: TRBV10-3; clone_size: NA; cdr3_aa: CAISDQWVGPGDYGYTF; cdr3_nt: TGTGCCATCAGTGACCAATGGGTCGGGCCGGGGGACTATGGCTACACCTTC
d_call: TRBD1; j_call: TRBJ1-1; v_call: TRBV30; clone_size: NA; cdr3_aa: CAWSVGGSVRTEAFF; cdr3_nt: TGTGCCTGGAGTGTAGGGGGCAGCGTGAGGACTGAAGCTTTCTTT
d_call: TRBD1; j_call: TRBJ2-7; v_call: TRBV29-1; clone_size: once; cdr3_aa: CSVGHGTGYEQYF; cdr3_nt: TGCAGCGTCGGCCACGGGACAGGCTACGAGCAGTACTTC
d_call: NA; j_call: TRBJ1-5; v_call: TRBV6-6; clone_size: NA; cdr3_aa: CASSLQGNQPQHF; cdr3_nt: TGTGCCAGCAGCTTACAGGGCAATCAGCCCCAGCATTTT
d_call: NA; j_call: TRBJ2-1; v_call: TRBV29-1; clone_size: NA; cdr3_aa: CSVERPTSGNEQFF; cdr3_nt: TGCAGCGTTGAACGGCCGACCTCGGGTAATGAGCAGTTCTTC
d_call: TRBD1; j_call: TRBJ1-5; v_call: TRBV5-5; clone_size: NA; cdr3_aa: CASSFLSDRAFLNQPQHF; cdr3_nt: TGTGCCAGCAGCTTCTTGTCGGACAGGGCCTTCCTCAATCAGCCCCAGCATTTT
d_call: TRBD2; j_call: TRBJ2-7; v_call: TRBV9; clone_size: NA; cdr3_aa: CASSPWPSGRGEQYF; cdr3_nt: TGTGCCAGCAGCCCGTGGCCTAGCGGGAGAGGCGAGCAGTACTTC
d_call: NA; j_call: TRBJ2-7; v_call: TRBV7-9; clone_size: NA; cdr3_aa: CASSLSNSYEQYF; cdr3_nt: TGTGCCAGCAGCTTAAGCAACTCCTACGAGCAGTACTTC
d_call: NA; j_call: TRBJ2-3; v_call: TRBV9; clone_size: NA; cdr3_aa: CASSPRTSTDTQYF; cdr3_nt: TGTGCCAGCAGCCCACGGACATCCACAGATACGCAGTATTTT
d_call: TRBD1; j_call: TRBJ1-1; v_call: TRBV9; clone_size: NA; cdr3_aa: CASSVVDRGPNTEAFF; cdr3_nt: TGTGCCAGCAGCGTAGTAGACAGGGGGCCGAACACTGAAGCTTTCTTT
d_call: NA; j_call: TRBJ1-1; v_call: TRBV7-2; clone_size: NA; cdr3_aa: CASSSHPENTEAFF; cdr3_nt: TGTGCCAGCAGCTCCCACCCAGAGAACACTGAAGCTTTCTTT
d_call: TRBD2; j_call: TRBJ2-1; v_call: TRBV11-2; clone_size: NA; cdr3_aa: CASSTRLAEGAYNEQFF; cdr3_nt: TGTGCCAGCAGCACCCGACTAGCGGAGGGGGCCTACAATGAGCAGTTCTTC
d_call: NA; j_call: TRBJ1-4; v_call: TRBV5-4; clone_size: NA; cdr3_aa: CASSLRQPSGEKLFF; cdr3_nt: TGTGCCAGCAGCTTGCGACAGCCATCCGGTGAAAAACTGTTTTTT
d_call: NA; j_call: TRBJ1-1; v_call: TRBV7-6; clone_size: NA; cdr3_aa: CASSLGEGEAFF; cdr3_nt: TGTGCCAGCAGCCTAGGGGAGGGGGAGGCTTTCTTT
d_call: TRBD2; j_call: TRBJ2-7; v_call: TRBV19; clone_size: once; cdr3_aa: CASSIGGGRGRYEQYF; cdr3_nt: TGTGCCAGTAGTATAGGAGGTGGGAGGGGCCGCTACGAGCAGTACTTC
d_call: NA; j_call: TRBJ1-3; v_call: TRBV6-1; clone_size: NA; cdr3_aa: CASRTGGGNTIYF; cdr3_nt: TGTGCCAGCAGGACAGGTGGTGGAAACACCATATATTTT
d_call: TRBD1; j_call: TRBJ2-7; v_call: TRBV23-1; clone_size: once; cdr3_aa: CASSQSDRDLYEQYF; cdr3_nt: TGCGCCAGCAGTCAATCGGACAGGGACCTCTACGAGCAGTACTTC
d_call: NA; j_call: TRBJ1-2; v_call: TRBV20-1; clone_size: few; cdr3_aa: CSAIGLGYTF; cdr3_nt: TGCAGTGCTATTGGGCTTGGCTACACCTTC
d_call: TRBD1; j_call: TRBJ2-5; v_call: TRBV19; clone_size: NA; cdr3_aa: CASSTSDRGVYTQYF; cdr3_nt: TGTGCCAGTAGCACCTCGGACAGGGGGGTATATACCCAGTACTTC
d_call: TRBD1; j_call: TRBJ2-7; v_call: TRBV6-1; clone_size: NA; cdr3_aa: CASSTGGYEQYF; cdr3_nt: TGTGCCAGCAGTACAGGGGGCTACGAGCAGTACTTC
d_call: TRBD1; j_call: TRBJ1-5; v_call: TRBV6-5; clone_size: NA; cdr3_aa: CASSYSYRGDQPQHF; cdr3_nt: TGTGCCAGCAGTTACTCGTACAGGGGCGATCAGCCCCAGCATTTT
d_call: NA; j_call: TRBJ1-1; v_call: TRBV7-8; clone_size: NA; cdr3_aa: CASSFHRELNTEAFF; cdr3_nt: TGTGCCAGCAGCTTCCACAGGGAGTTGAACACTGAAGCTTTCTTT
d_call: TRBD2; j_call: TRBJ2-7; v_call: TRBV5-5; clone_size: NA; cdr3_aa: CASSFAGGQSYEQYF; cdr3_nt: TGTGCCAGCAGCTTCGCGGGAGGCCAATCCTACGAGCAGTACTTC
d_call: NA; j_call: TRBJ1-6; v_call: TRBV5-5; clone_size: NA; cdr3_aa: CASSLDTVYNSPLHF; cdr3_nt: TGTGCCAGCAGCTTGGATACAGTTTATAATTCACCCCTCCACTTT
d_call: NA; j_call: TRBJ2-1; v_call: TRBV19; clone_size: NA; cdr3_aa: CASSIPGLGEQFF; cdr3_nt: TGTGCCAGTAGTATACCGGGGTTAGGTGAGCAGTTCTTC
d_call: NA; j_call: TRBJ1-2; v_call: TRBV5-4; clone_size: NA; cdr3_aa: CASSLEGGEEDGGYTF; cdr3_nt: TGTGCCAGCAGCTTGGAAGGCGGAGAGGAGGATGGTGGCTACACCTTC
d_call: NA; j_call: TRBJ1-5; v_call: TRBV7-8; clone_size: NA; cdr3_aa: CASSSGLGGQPQHF; cdr3_nt: TGTGCCAGCAGCTCGGGATTAGGGGGTCAGCCCCAGCATTTT
d_call: NA; j_call: TRBJ2-5; v_call: TRBV2; clone_size: NA; cdr3_aa: CASSERGGAGETQYF; cdr3_nt: TGTGCCAGCAGTGAACGAGGCGGGGCTGGAGAGACCCAGTACTTC
d_call: NA; j_call: TRBJ2-3; v_call: TRBV4-2; clone_size: NA; cdr3_aa: CASSQDEGDRTDTQYF; cdr3_nt: TGTGCCAGCAGCCAAGACGAGGGTGATCGCACAGATACGCAGTATTTT
d_call: TRBD1; j_call: TRBJ2-7; v_call: TRBV2; clone_size: few; cdr3_aa: CASKDGWDRGHEQYF; cdr3_nt: TGTGCCAGCAAGGATGGCTGGGACAGGGGCCACGAGCAGTACTTC
d_call: NA; j_call: TRBJ1-2; v_call: TRBV11-2; clone_size: few; cdr3_aa: CASSLASLGQDYGYTF; cdr3_nt: TGTGCCAGCAGCTTAGCCTCCCTTGGGCAGGATTATGGCTACACCTTC
d_call: NA; j_call: TRBJ1-2; v_call: TRBV28; clone_size: NA; cdr3_aa: CASSSPSGWDYGYTF; cdr3_nt: TGTGCCAGCAGTTCTCCGTCGGGGTGGGACTATGGCTACACCTTC
d_call: TRBD1; j_call: TRBJ2-2; v_call: TRBV5-1; clone_size: NA; cdr3_aa: CASSGRQGSTGELFF; cdr3_nt: TGCGCCAGCAGCGGTAGACAGGGGTCGACCGGGGAGCTGTTTTTT
d_call: NA; j_call: TRBJ2-5; v_call: TRBV5-1; clone_size: NA; cdr3_aa: CASSFSAGQQETQYF; cdr3_nt: TGCGCCAGCAGCTTCAGTGCAGGACAACAAGAGACCCAGTACTTC
d_call: TRBD1; j_call: TRBJ1-1; v_call: TRBV5-6; clone_size: NA; cdr3_aa: CASSLAQGAEAFF; cdr3_nt: TGTGCCAGCAGCTTGGCCCAGGGGGCCGAAGCTTTCTTT
d_call: TRBD1; j_call: TRBJ2-2; v_call: TRBV18; clone_size: NA; cdr3_aa: CASSPDRGGTGELFF; cdr3_nt: TGTGCCAGCTCACCCGACAGGGGCGGCACCGGGGAGCTGTTTTTT
d_call: NA; j_call: TRBJ2-1; v_call: TRBV2; clone_size: NA; cdr3_aa: CASSLPSNEQFF; cdr3_nt: TGTGCCAGCAGTTTACCTAGCAATGAGCAGTTCTTC
d_call: TRBD2; j_call: TRBJ2-7; v_call: TRBV11-2; clone_size: NA; cdr3_aa: CASSLGGRGYEQYF; cdr3_nt: TGTGCCAGCAGCTTGGGCGGGAGAGGATACGAGCAGTACTTC
d_call: NA; j_call: TRBJ2-7; v_call: TRBV28; clone_size: few; cdr3_aa: CASREQGEIYEQYF; cdr3_nt: TGTGCCAGCAGAGAACAGGGAGAAATCTACGAGCAGTACTTC
d_call: NA; j_call: TRBJ2-3; v_call: TRBV2; clone_size: NA; cdr3_aa: CASSGETGYTDTQYF; cdr3_nt: TGTGCCAGCAGTGGGGAAACAGGGTACACAGATACGCAGTATTTT
d_call: TRBD1; j_call: TRBJ1-5; v_call: TRBV5-1; clone_size: NA; cdr3_aa: CASSSEGQINQPQHF; cdr3_nt: TGCGCCAGCAGCTCAGAGGGACAGATCAATCAGCCCCAGCATTTT
d_call: NA; j_call: TRBJ2-5; v_call: TRBV7-9; clone_size: NA; cdr3_aa: CASSPGGQLQETQYF; cdr3_nt: TGTGCCAGCAGCCCTGGTGGGCAGCTCCAAGAGACCCAGTACTTC
d_call: TRBD1; j_call: TRBJ2-3; v_call: TRBV11-2; clone_size: NA; cdr3_aa: CASRTHRTGGRTDTQYF; cdr3_nt: TGTGCCAGCAGGACCCATAGGACAGGGGGCCGCACAGATACGCAGTATTTT
d_call: TRBD1; j_call: TRBJ1-1; v_call: TRBV10-3; clone_size: NA; cdr3_aa: CAISEDRGGTEAFF; cdr3_nt: TGTGCCATCAGTGAGGACAGGGGGGGCACTGAAGCTTTCTTT
d_call: TRBD1; j_call: TRBJ2-7; v_call: TRBV6-5; clone_size: NA; cdr3_aa: CASSGPGQGRNEQYF; cdr3_nt: TGTGCCAGCAGTGGCCCGGGACAGGGGAGGAACGAGCAGTACTTC
d_call: TRBD1; j_call: TRBJ1-3; v_call: TRBV27; clone_size: NA; cdr3_aa: CASSGTGDSGNTIYF; cdr3_nt: TGTGCCAGCAGTGGGACAGGGGATTCTGGAAACACCATATATTTT
d_call: NA; j_call: TRBJ1-3; v_call: TRBV28; clone_size: NA; cdr3_aa: CASSSTQGFPGNTIYF; cdr3_nt: TGTGCCAGCAGTTCAACACAGGGCTTCCCTGGAAACACCATATATTTT
d_call: TRBD1; j_call: TRBJ1-6; v_call: TRBV30; clone_size: NA; cdr3_aa: CAWRGTGDNSPLHF; cdr3_nt: TGTGCCTGGAGGGGGACAGGTGATAATTCACCCCTCCACTTT
d_call: TRBD1; j_call: TRBJ1-2; v_call: TRBV29-1; clone_size: NA; cdr3_aa: CSVDPGGTGRYGYTF; cdr3_nt: TGCAGCGTTGACCCAGGCGGGACAGGGAGGTATGGCTACACCTTC
d_call: TRBD1; j_call: TRBJ2-5; v_call: TRBV14; clone_size: NA; cdr3_aa: CASRLGQGQETQYF; cdr3_nt: TGTGCCAGCAGACTCGGACAGGGCCAAGAGACCCAGTACTTC
d_call: NA; j_call: TRBJ2-1; v_call: TRBV18; clone_size: NA; cdr3_aa: CASSPSRGRSSYNEQFF; cdr3_nt: TGTGCCAGCTCACCCTCACGGGGGAGGAGCTCCTACAATGAGCAGTTCTTC